Reported below is one T cell receptor beta chain. Its matching antigen is unknown. The sample is drawn from a study of T cell clones after liver transplantation. At the level of the study: A pre-transplant mixed lymphocyte reaction with TCRbeta sequencing defined graft-donor-reactive clones followed in post-transplant blood. Three of eight recipients were HCV-positive; others had non-autoimmune, non-viral indications. Timepoints were pre-transplant, pre-withdrawal, and after withdrawal was completed or failed. Points from the study as a whole: Graft donor-reactive T cells may have migrated into the graft rather than being deleted.

V was shortened by 11 bases and J by 5 bases, with 7 bases between the two germline ends. The germline CDR1 and CDR2 sequences are MNHEY and SVGAGI. The CDR3 loop spans 10 amino acids. This table comes from immunoSEQ multiplex PCR, and its TCRdb copy is limited to in-frame clones, with some not included. The sample has some 75,000 clones; under 90% are singletons. The genes are TRBV6-5 and TRBJ2-1; D call uncertain. Sequenced here: CD4+ T cells from blood, sampled before liver transplant. The origin of this receptor is a human donor who received a liver transplant. The CDR3 region is CACGNNEQFF. The CDR3 nucleotides read TGTGCCTGCGGTAACAATGAGCAGTTCTTC.